The 4 T cell receptor beta chains reported below all come from one sample, sequenced in a study of cytomegalovirus exposure and HLA in healthy donors. Amplification used 60 Vbeta primers and 13 Jbeta primers. Sequencing used immunoSEQ multiplex PCR; TCRdb keeps in-frame clones, though not all of them. The sample consists of roughly 240,000 clones, roughly 81% of them appearing once. The sequencing input was PBMCs. The source is a girl aged 2 to 10 in good health and CMV-seronegative.

The chain is built from TRBV10-3 and TRBJ1-4; D possibly corresponds to TRBD1 (5 bases). The V and J ends lost 2 bases and 8 bases respectively, with 9 bases between them. CDR3 length: 13 residues. Germline-derived CDR1 and CDR2 are ENHRY and SYGVKD. The CDR3, as DNA: TGTGCCATCAGTGAGGGGGCATGGGAAAAACTGTTTTTT. Translating it yields CAISEGAWEKLFF.

The chain combines TRBV7-2 with TRBJ2-5; a possible D gene is TRBD2 (6 bases). V was trimmed by 1 base and J by 5 bases, leaving 14 bases between them. In germline, CDR1 is SGHTA, CDR2 FQGNSA. The CDR3 totals 15 residues. CDR3 coding DNA: TGTGCCAGCAGCTTAGTGGGGCTAGCGTGGGAGACCCAGTACTTC. Translated, it gives CASSLVGLAWETQYF. Supplemented by reference TRBV7-2 and TRBJ2-5, the full variable domain reads GAGVSQSPSNKVTEKGKDVELRCDPISGHTALYWYRQSLGQGLEFLIYFQGNSAPDKSGLPSDRFSAERTGGSVSTLTIQRTQQEDSAVYLCASSLVGLAWETQYFGPGTRLLVL.

The rearrangement joins TRBV5-4 to TRBJ2-1; D unresolved. The V and J ends lost 2 bases and 1 base respectively, with 4 bases between them. Germline CDR1 reads SGHNT; CDR2 reads YYREEE (reference sequence). This CDR3 comprises 13 residues. DNA for the CDR3: TGTGCCAGCAGCTTCCAATCCTACAATGAGCAGTTCTTC. It is translated as CASSFQSYNEQFF.

This clone was seen more than once but under ten times. The chain uses TRBV29-1 and TRBJ1-5; perhaps TRBD1 as D (5 bases). The CDR3 consists of 14 residues. Germline assignment: CDR1 SQVTM and CDR2 ANQGSEA. The ends were cut back, 4 bases at V and 0 bases at J, with 10 bases in the middle. The DNA for the CDR3 is TGCAGCGTTGGAGGGGAGGTTAGCAATCAGCCCCAGCATTTT. Residues: CSVGGEVSNQPQHF.